These T cell receptor beta chains were read from a single sample in a study of response to subunit inactivated influenza vaccine. MiXCR, run by TCRdb on the RT-PCR reads, gives a single entry per CDR3 protein. The sample consists of about 520,000 distinct CDR3 sequences, approximately 7.8% of them appearing once. The material was PBMCs from blood, obtained roughly 24 months after vaccination. These receptors were collected from a man aged 45 to 75 who received an inactivated influenza vaccine. CDR3s include the opening cysteine and the closing phenylalanine or tryptophan. D genes are given only for firm matches. Clone size is shown for a subset of rows, as once, few, many or a class of expanded clone.

v_gene,j_gene,abundance,d_gene,CDR3aa,CDR3nt
TRBV6-9,TRBJ1-5,few,TRBD1,CASSYKTGGSNQPQHF,TGTGCCAGCAGTTATAAAACAGGGGGCAGTAATCAGCCCCAGCATTTT
TRBV7-9,TRBJ2-1,many,TRBD2,CASSSGTSDYNEQFF,TGTGCCAGCAGCTCCGGGACTAGCGACTACAATGAGCAGTTCTTC
TRBV12-3/TRBV12-4,TRBJ2-7,few,TRBD1,CASSLAWGQGVSYEQYF,TGTGCCAGCAGTTTAGCTTGGGGACAGGGGGTCTCCTACGAGCAGTACTTC
TRBV3-1,TRBJ2-7,NA,NA,CASSHKRANSYEQYF,TGTGCCAGCAGCCACAAGCGGGCAAACTCCTACGAGCAGTACTTC
TRBV6-1,TRBJ1-1,NA,TRBD1,CASCTGQGVLNTEAFF,TGTGCCAGTTGTACGGGACAGGGGGTTTTGAACACTGAAGCTTTCTTT
TRBV5-1,TRBJ1-6,few,NA,CASSLEAVRYNSPLHF,TGCGCCAGCAGCTTGGAGGCAGTCCGCTATAATTCACCCCTCCACTTT
TRBV7-9,TRBJ1-2,many,NA,CASSYGDGYTF,TGTGCCAGCAGTTACGGGGATGGCTACACCTTC
TRBV24-1,TRBJ2-3,few,NA,CATSWGQDTQYF,TGTGCCACCAGCTGGGGGCAAGATACGCAGTATTTT
TRBV11-2,TRBJ2-3,few,NA,CASSLSQGTDTQYF,TGTGCCAGCAGCTTATCCCAGGGAACAGATACGCAGTATTTT
TRBV4-1,TRBJ1-5,many,NA,CASSPASGQPQHF,TGCGCCAGCAGCCCGGCTTCGGGTCAGCCCCAGCATTTT
TRBV20-1,TRBJ2-1,few,NA,CSAASSGSIGLYNEQFF,TGCAGTGCTGCAAGTTCTGGATCGATCGGGCTCTACAATGAGCAGTTCTTC
TRBV4-1,TRBJ2-5,few,TRBD1,CASSQDLDRVAQETQYF,TGCGCCAGCAGCCAAGACCTGGACAGGGTAGCCCAAGAGACCCAGTACTTC
TRBV4-2,TRBJ2-3,many,NA,CASSSRSDTQYF,TGTGCCAGCAGCTCCCGTTCAGATACGCAGTATTTT
TRBV20-1,TRBJ2-7,NA,NA,CSASPNLLDEQYF,TGCAGTGCTAGCCCTAATTTACTAGACGAGCAGTACTTC
TRBV5-1,TRBJ2-3,many,NA,CASSTEDTQYF,TGCGCCAGCAGCACGGAGGATACGCAGTATTTT
TRBV9,TRBJ2-2,few,TRBD2,CASAKWAGGPSGELFF,TGTGCCAGCGCTAAATGGGCGGGAGGGCCCAGCGGGGAGCTGTTTTTT
TRBV28,TRBJ2-5,many,TRBD1,CASSFPGTFRQGAETQYF,TGTGCCAGCAGTTTTCCCGGTACTTTCAGACAGGGGGCAGAGACCCAGTACTTC
TRBV10-3,TRBJ2-7,few,NA,CAISVQPTTYEQYF,TGTGCCATCAGTGTACAGCCGACCACCTACGAGCAGTACTTC
TRBV28,TRBJ1-6,many,NA,CASTSLGFSYNSPLHF,TGTGCCAGCACTTCCCTGGGGTTCTCCTATAATTCACCCCTCCACTTT
TRBV5-1,TRBJ2-5,many,NA,CASSLGGGPQETQYF,TGCGCCAGCAGCTTAGGAGGGGGGCCTCAAGAGACCCAGTACTTC
TRBV3-1,TRBJ2-2,many,NA,CASSQVGGELFF,TGTGCCAGCAGCCAAGTTGGTGGGGAGCTGTTTTTT
TRBV28,TRBJ2-1,few,TRBD2,CASRLAGGGNEQFF,TGTGCCAGCAGACTAGCGGGAGGGGGCAATGAGCAGTTCTTC
TRBV3-1,TRBJ2-1,few,TRBD2,CASSQDWWLAGAGEFF,TGTGCCAGCAGCCAAGATTGGTGGCTAGCGGGAGCAGGGGAGTTCTTC
TRBV15,TRBJ2-1,many,TRBD2,CATSLRASGYNEQFF,TGTGCCACCAGCCTACGGGCTAGCGGATACAATGAGCAGTTCTTC
TRBV19,TRBJ2-7,NA,NA,CAAGSYEQYF,TGTGCCGCCGGGTCCTACGAGCAGTACTTC
TRBV20-1,TRBJ2-1,NA,NA,CSASPGRADYNEQFF,TGCAGTGCTAGTCCGGGAAGGGCCGACTACAATGAGCAGTTCTTC
TRBV20-1,TRBJ2-1,few,NA,CSARDFKTYNEQFF,TGCAGTGCTAGAGATTTTAAGACCTACAATGAGCAGTTCTTC
TRBV6-2/TRBV6-3,TRBJ1-5,many,NA,CASRDSSNQPQHF,TGTGCCAGCAGGGACAGTTCCAATCAGCCCCAGCATTTT
TRBV7-2,TRBJ2-7,NA,TRBD2,CASSLAVSREGNEQYF,TGTGCCAGCAGCTTAGCCGTCTCGCGGGAGGGCAACGAGCAGTACTTC
TRBV3-1,TRBJ1-5,many,NA,CASSYLNQPQHF,TGTGCCAGCAGCTACCTCAATCAGCCCCAGCATTTT
TRBV20-1,TRBJ2-6,many,NA,CSASGANVLTF,TGCAGTGCTAGCGGGGCCAACGTCCTGACTTTC
TRBV5-6,TRBJ2-1,NA,TRBD2,CASSSYGLAGMGEQFF,TGTGCCAGCAGCTCCTACGGACTAGCGGGAATGGGTGAGCAGTTCTTC
TRBV12-3/TRBV12-4,TRBJ2-3,many,TRBD2,CASSKGLAGFSTDTQYF,TGTGCCAGCAGTAAGGGACTAGCGGGATTTAGCACAGATACGCAGTATTTT
TRBV7-2,TRBJ1-5,few,NA,CASSLGRGSGNQPQHF,TGTGCCAGCAGCTTAGGCAGGGGTAGCGGGAATCAGCCCCAGCATTTT
TRBV20-1,TRBJ2-5,many,TRBD1,CSARATTGPRAQYF,TGCAGTGCTAGAGCGACGACAGGGCCCAGGGCCCAGTACTTC